Listed here are 12 T cell receptor beta chains from one sample, sequenced in a study of chemoradiotherapy in HPV16-positive cancers. Generated by immunoSEQ multiplex PCR, the TCRdb table keeps only in-frame clones and is missing some. The sample shows about 6,600 clones, approximately 79% of them seen only once. The sequencing here drew on tumor tissue, taken from a patient who underwent chemoradiotherapy. Source of these receptors: a human donor with HPV-associated anogenital cancer.

The chain carries TRBV6-5 and TRBJ1-2, with no clear D. The germline V gene encodes CDR1 MNHEY and CDR2 SVGAGI. The CDR3 totals 14 residues. V gave up 2 bases and J gave up 0 bases, with 7 bases separating them. For the CDR3, the DNA is TGTGCCAGCAGTTACAACCCCTCTAACTATGGCTACACCTTC. Its protein is CASSYNPSNYGYTF.

A note on this clone: One junction end disagrees with the germline gene, perhaps due to a read error. CDR3 nucleotide sequence: TGTGCCACCAAGCGGGGGCTTTCCTCCAATGAGCAGTTCTTC. Its translation: CATKRGLSSNEQFF. This chain joins TRBV7-3 and TRBJ2-1, with 8 positions matching TRBD2. There are 14 residues in the CDR3. The germline V gene encodes CDR1 SGHTA and CDR2 FQGTGA.

The chain carries TRBV7-8 and TRBJ1-5, with a weak D call TRBD1 (5 bases). CDR1 SGHVS and CDR2 FQNEAQ come from the germline V gene. With 4 bases removed from V and 0 bases from J, the gap between germline ends came to 16 bases. There are 17 residues in the CDR3. CDR3 sequence reads: CASSSNRWGYSNQPQHF. DNA of the CDR3: TGTGCCAGCAGCTCCAACAGGTGGGGTTATAGCAATCAGCCCCAGCATTTT.

This rearrangement joins TRBV27 to TRBJ2-1, with 7 bases that match TRBD1. The CDR3 has 13 residues. Per the germline V gene, CDR1 is MNHEY and CDR2 is SMNVEV (reference sequence). The trim removed 6 bases at V and 2 bases at J, leaving 1 base unmatched. Here the CDR3 reads CASRTGTYNEQFF. DNA for the CDR3: TGTGCCAGCAGGACAGGGACCTACAATGAGCAGTTCTTC.

J is TRBJ2-7 and V is TRBV4-1; 11 bases are a match to TRBD2. Germline-derived CDR1 and CDR2 are MGHRA and YSYEKL. V lost 1 base to trimming and J lost 3 bases; unmatched junction nucleotides: 5. The CDR3 length is 16 residues. DNA for the CDR3: TGCGCCAGCAGCCAAGCGACTAGCGGGGAGGGCTACGAGCAGTACTTC. Translation gives CASSQATSGEGYEQYF.

This clone was picked up one time. In nucleotides, the CDR3 is TGTGCCAGCAGTTTGGGTGCTAACTATGGCTACACCTTC. Residues: CASSLGANYGYTF. V is TRBV27 and J is TRBJ1-2; no definite D call. V lost 3 bases, J lost 0 bases, and 5 bases lay in between. The CDR3 sequence is 13 residues long. The V gene's germline CDR1 is MNHEY and CDR2 SMNVEV (reference sequence).

The CDR3 loop is CASEGLPSGVGQDGGYTF. The DNA for the CDR3 is TGTGCCAGCGAGGGCCTCCCTAGTGGTGTCGGACAAGATGGCGGCTACACCTTC. The rearrangement uses TRBV5-4 and TRBJ1-2, with D possibly matching TRBD1 (5 bases). Trimming shortened V by 7 bases and J by 8 bases, and 33 bases separated the two germline ends. Germline V gives CDR1 SGHNT, CDR2 YYREEE (reference sequence). This CDR3 has 18 amino acids.

The V gene is TRBV7-2, the J gene TRBJ2-3; tentatively, D is TRBD1 or TRBD2 (7 bases each). The CDR3 has 18 amino acids. V was pared by 5 bases and J by 2 bases, with 23 bases between. Germline CDR1 SGHTA, CDR2 FQGNSA. The CDR3 sequence is CASSRKGGSTGPTDTQYF. For the CDR3, the DNA is TGTGCCAGCAGCCGCAAGGGGGGGTCGACAGGGCCCACAGATACGCAGTATTTT.

The CDR3 DNA sequence: TGCAGCGTTGGGGCAGGGGAGAATGAGCAGTTCTTC. Its protein product is CSVGAGENEQFF. The gene calls are TRBV29-1 and TRBJ2-1, with D possibly TRBD1 on 6 matching bases. Germline assignment: CDR1 SQVTM and CDR2 ANQGSEA. V lost 4 bases to trimming and J lost 7 bases, with 11 bases between them. The CDR3 consists of 12 residues.

The J gene is TRBJ1-5, the V gene TRBV30; D is unresolved. CDR3 length equals 15 residues. Germline V gives CDR1 GTSNPN, CDR2 SVGIG (reference sequence). Deletions cut 0 bases from V and 5 bases from J, with 14 bases between. The CDR3 is CAWSVKTPGHQPQHF. The CDR3 nucleotides read TGTGCCTGGAGTGTAAAGACTCCGGGCCATCAGCCCCAGCATTTT.

J is TRBJ1-1 and V is TRBV7-6; D is unclear. This CDR3 is built from 12 residues. Germline CDR1 reads SGHVS; CDR2 reads FNYEAQ. The ends were cut back, 8 bases at V and 1 base at J, with 8 bases in the middle. CDR3 DNA sequence: TGTGCCAGCTCTATGGGGAACACTGAAGCTTTCTTT. Residues: CASSMGNTEAFF.

The rearrangement uses TRBV28 and TRBJ1-2; a weak D match, TRBD1 (5 bases). The V end was cut by 6 bases, the J end by 3 bases, with 11 bases between. CDR3 length: 13 residues. From germline, CDR1 is MDHEN and CDR2 SYDVKM. The CDR3 here is CASSSQGDYGYTF. In nucleotides, the CDR3 is TGTGCCAGCAGCTCCCAGGGTGACTATGGCTACACCTTC.